Each of the 5 T cell receptor beta chains below was sequenced from the same sample in a study of T cell clonality in common variable immunodeficiency (dated by TCRdb to between 2015 and 2017). Their cognate antigens are unknown. Libraries were prepared through the immunoSEQ multiplex PCR assay. TCRdb carries this immuneACCESS record with in-frame sequences only. Its versions omit some clonotypes, under half of them owing to an unresolved V gene in the studies checked, with the rest unexplained. The data for this sample show approximately 20,000 clones, each detected more than once. The ten top clones hold about 2% of the sample. Overall study results and their limits: Fewer deletions and N-nucleotide insertions were reportedly observed in CVID TCRbeta sequences, and highly modified clones with 13 or more V deletions were reportedly absent from CVID TCRbeta sequences.

Material: peripheral blood mononuclear cells. These receptors originate from a human donor with common variable immunodeficiency.

Ten or more counts support this clone. The CDR3 DNA, read in part, is TGCGCCAGCAGCACCCAGGGAACGGAGACC. The encoded protein is CASSTQGTET. The entire CDR3 sequence reads CASSTQGTETQYF. V is TRBV5-1 and J is TRBJ2-5; tentative D call: TRBD1 (5 bases). The DNA ends 3 residues before the CDR3 does, and the rest of the CDR3 is filled in from the germline J gene. The CDR3 covers 13 residues. V lost 4 bases and J lost 5, with 12 bases in between. CDR1 is SGHRS and CDR2 is YFSETQ in the germline V gene.

Ten or more counts support this clone. The read halts 3 residues ahead of the CDR3 end, with the missing end drawn from the germline J gene. V is TRBV10-3 and J is TRBJ1-2; 10 positions match TRBD1. Germline CDR1 and CDR2: ENHRY and SYGVKD. This CDR3 comprises 13 residues. V trimming: 6 bases; J trimming: 7 bases; junction bases outside the gene matches: 5. The CDR3 protein is CAISTGQGIGYTF. The DNA read from the CDR3 is TGTGCCATCAGCACGGGACAGGGGATTGGC.

This clone was seen many times. The read is 3 residues too short to cover the CDR3 end, so that end is filled in from the germline J gene. This rearrangement joins TRBV30 to TRBJ2-5; D gene ambiguous. V lost 0 bases and J lost 5, with 4 bases in between. Germline V gene lookup returns CDR1 GTSNPN and CDR2 SVGIG (reference sequence). The CDR3 consists of 11 residues. Partial CDR3 DNA: TGTGCCTGGAGTGTTAGTGAGACC. Its protein is CAWSVSET. Given in full, the CDR3 is CAWSVSETQYF.

This clone came up many times. One end of the junction is discordant with germline, which a read error may explain. The read ends 3 residues before the CDR3 terminus; that terminus is restored from the germline J gene. The chain couples TRBV30 to TRBJ1-6, with 7 bases that match TRBD1. There are 13 residues in the CDR3. In germline, CDR1 is GTSNPN, CDR2 SVGIG (reference sequence). The part of the CDR3 DNA that was read is TGTGCCCGGAGTGGCAGGGGGTTCTCACCC. Encoded protein: CARSGRGFSP. The full CDR3 protein is CARSGRGFSPLHF. Variable domain in full (rest from reference TRBV30 and TRBJ1-6): SQTIHQWPATLVQPVGSPLSLECTVEGTSNPNLYWYRQAAGRGLQLLFYSVGIGQISSEVPQNLSASRPQDRQFILSSKKLLLSDSGFYLCARSGRGFSPLHFGNGTRLTVT.

This clone was detected many times. Read coverage stops 3 residues before the CDR3 terminus; the germline J gene supplies the remainder. The chain uses TRBV18 and TRBJ1-2, with 8 bases aligning to TRBD1. The CDR3 runs 14 residues. Germline-derived CDR1 and CDR2 are KGHSH and LQKENI. V dropped 6 bases and J dropped 0; count of bases not matched to a gene: 3. CDR3: CASSAQGANYGYTF. The sequenced CDR3 bases are TGTGCCAGCTCTGCACAGGGGGCTAACTATGGC.